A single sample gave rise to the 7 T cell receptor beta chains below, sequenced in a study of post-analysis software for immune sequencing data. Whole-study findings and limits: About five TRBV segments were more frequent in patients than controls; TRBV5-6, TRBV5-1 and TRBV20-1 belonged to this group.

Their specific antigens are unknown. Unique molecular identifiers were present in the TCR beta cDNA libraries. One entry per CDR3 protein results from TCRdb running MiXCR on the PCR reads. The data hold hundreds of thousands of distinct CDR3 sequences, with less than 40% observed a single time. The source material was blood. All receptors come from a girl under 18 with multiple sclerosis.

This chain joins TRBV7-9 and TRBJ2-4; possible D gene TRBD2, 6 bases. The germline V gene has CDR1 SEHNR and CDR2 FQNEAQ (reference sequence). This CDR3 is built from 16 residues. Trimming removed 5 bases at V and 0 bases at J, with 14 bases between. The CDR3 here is CASSRQSGLAKNIQYF. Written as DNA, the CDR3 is TGTGCCAGCAGCCGTCAGTCGGGACTAGCCAAAAACATTCAGTACTTC.

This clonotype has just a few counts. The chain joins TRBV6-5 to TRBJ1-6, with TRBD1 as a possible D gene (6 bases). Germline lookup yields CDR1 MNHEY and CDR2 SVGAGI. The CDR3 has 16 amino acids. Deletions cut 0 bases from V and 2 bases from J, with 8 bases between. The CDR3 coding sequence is TGTGCCAGCAGTTACTCCCGACAGGCCTATAATTCACCCCTCCACTTT. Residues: CASSYSRQAYNSPLHF.

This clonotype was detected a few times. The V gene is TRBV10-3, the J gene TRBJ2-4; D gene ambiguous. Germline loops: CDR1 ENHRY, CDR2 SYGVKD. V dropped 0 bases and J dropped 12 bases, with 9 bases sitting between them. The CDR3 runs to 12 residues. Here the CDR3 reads CAISESPWDQYF. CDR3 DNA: TGTGCCATCAGTGAGTCCCCCTGGGATCAGTACTTC.

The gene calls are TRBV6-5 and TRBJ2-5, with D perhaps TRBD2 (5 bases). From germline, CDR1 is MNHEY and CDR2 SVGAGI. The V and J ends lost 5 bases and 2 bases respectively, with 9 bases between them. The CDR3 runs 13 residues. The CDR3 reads CASSGLSQETQYF. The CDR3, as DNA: TGTGCCAGCAGTGGACTTTCTCAAGAGACCCAGTACTTC.

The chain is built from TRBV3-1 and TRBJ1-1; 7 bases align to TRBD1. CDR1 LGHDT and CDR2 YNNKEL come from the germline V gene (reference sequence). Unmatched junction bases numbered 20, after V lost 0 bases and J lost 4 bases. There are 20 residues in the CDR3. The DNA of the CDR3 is TGTGCCAGCAGCCAAGATCTGCGGGGACACGAGGGGGCGGGTATCACTGAAGCTTTCTTT. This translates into CASSQDLRGHEGAGITEAFF.

The CDR3 DNA follows: TGTGCCATCAGTGCACAACCGGGACAGGGAGACGAACCCCAGCATTTT. Its translation: CAISAQPGQGDEPQHF. The chain employs TRBV10-3 and TRBJ1-5; TRBD1 agrees at 9 bases. Germline V CDR1 and CDR2: ENHRY, SYGVKD. This CDR3 contains 16 residues. Unmatched junction bases numbered 14, after V lost 4 bases and J lost 10 bases.

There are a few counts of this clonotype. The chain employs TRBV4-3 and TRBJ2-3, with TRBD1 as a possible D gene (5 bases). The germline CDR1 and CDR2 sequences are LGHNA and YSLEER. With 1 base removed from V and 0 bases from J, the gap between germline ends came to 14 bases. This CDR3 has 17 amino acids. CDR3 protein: CASSQVGHLKSTDTQYF. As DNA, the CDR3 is TGCGCCAGCAGCCAAGTAGGACACCTAAAGAGCACAGATACGCAGTATTTT.